These T cell receptor beta chains were read from a single sample in a study of blood T cell repertoires in COVID-19. Method: immunoSEQ multiplex PCR; TCRdb's copy keeps in-frame clones and lacks some. The sample carries 430,000 or so clones, 85% to 90% recorded once. The sequenced material came from peripheral blood. Receptors were obtained from a man aged 18 to 30 with COVID-19, enrolled during active disease. Each CDR3 is given with its conserved first and last residue. Each record gives: J gene, V gene, D gene, clone size, CDR3 DNA, CDR3 protein. The D gene is left open where the match is weak. Clone size appears in some rows only: once, few, many, or a class for an expanded clone.

>TRBJ2-3|TRBV3-1/TRBV3-2|TRBD2|NA
TGTGCCAGCAGCCGCAGCGGGGGGGCCTCCTTTACGCAGTATTTT
CASSRSGGASFTQYF
>TRBJ2-1|TRBV7-9|TRBD2|NA
TGTGCCAGCAGCTTATCCGGACTAGCGGGAGGTAATGAGCAGTTCTTC
CASSLSGLAGGNEQFF
>TRBJ2-1|TRBV15|TRBD1|NA
TGTGCCACCAGCGGACCGGGACAGGGCTCCTACAATGAGCAGTTCTTC
CATSGPGQGSYNEQFF
>TRBJ2-1|TRBV3-1/TRBV3-2|TRBD2|NA
TGTGCCAGCAGCCAGACTAGCGGTTACAATGAGCAGTTCTTC
CASSQTSGYNEQFF
>TRBJ2-1|TRBV27|NA|NA
TGTGCCAGTCAAGGACTACCGAGCTCCTACAATGAGCAGTTCTTC
CASQGLPSSYNEQFF
>TRBJ2-3|TRBV7-2|TRBD2|NA
TGTGCCAGCAGCTTAGGTAGCGGGGGCACAGATACGCAGTATTTT
CASSLGSGGTDTQYF
>TRBJ2-7|TRBV6-1|TRBD2|NA
TGTGCCAGCAGTGAAGTAGCGGGCCTAAACTACGAGCAGTACTTC
CASSEVAGLNYEQYF
>TRBJ2-7|TRBV5-1|NA|NA
TGCGCCAGCAGCTCAAGTCCAGGAACCTACGAGCAGTACTTC
CASSSSPGTYEQYF
>TRBJ1-6|TRBV6-5|NA|NA
TGTGCCAGCAGTTACGATCGGAGTCGAGGAAGGTCACCCCTCCACTTT
CASSYDRSRGRSPLHF
>TRBJ2-7|TRBV28|TRBD2|NA
TGTGCCAGCAGTCTCCCCATTCGTTGGGGGGGACTAGCGGGAGTCTACGAGCAGTACTTC
CASSLPIRWGGLAGVYEQYF
>TRBJ2-4|TRBV30|TRBD2|NA
TGTGCCTGGAGTCTGAGCGGGAGTGGGTACATTCAGTACTTC
CAWSLSGSGYIQYF
>TRBJ2-7|TRBV19|NA|NA
TGTGCCAGTAGTATTGGCCCAACCTACGAGCAGTACTTC
CASSIGPTYEQYF
>TRBJ2-3|TRBV27|NA|once
TGTGCCAGCAGTTTATTAGAAAACCCAGATACGCAGTATTTT
CASSLLENPDTQYF
>TRBJ2-2|TRBV6-2/TRBV6-3|TRBD2|NA
TGTGCCAGCAGTTACCGGGCCCGGGGAGGGGCCGGGGAGCTGTTTTTT
CASSYRARGGAGELFF
>TRBJ2-2|TRBV7-3|TRBD2|NA
TGTGCCAGCAGCTTAGGTGGACTAGCGGGTACCGGGGAGCTGTTTTTT
CASSLGGLAGTGELFF
>TRBJ2-1|TRBV12-5|TRBD2|NA
TGTGCTAGTGGCGGGACTACCTACAATGAGCAGTTCTTC
CASGGTTYNEQFF
>TRBJ1-3|TRBV30|NA|NA
TGTGCCTGGAGTGCTGTAAACTCTGGAAACACCATATATTTT
CAWSAVNSGNTIYF
>TRBJ1-2|TRBV9|NA|NA
TGTGCCAGCAGCGTAGGGACAAGTTTACCCTATGGCTACACCTTC
CASSVGTSLPYGYTF
>TRBJ1-4|TRBV5-1|TRBD1|NA
TGCGCCAGCAGCCCGACAGGGGGCCGGGGTGAAAAACTGTTTTTT
CASSPTGGRGEKLFF
>TRBJ2-2|TRBV5-1|TRBD2|NA
TGCGCCAGCAGCTCCGGGGGGGTCACGAACACCGGGGAGCTGTTTTTT
CASSSGGVTNTGELFF
>TRBJ1-2|TRBV2|TRBD1|NA
TGTGCCAGCAGGCTGGCAGGGGGCAACTATGGCTACACCTTC
CASRLAGGNYGYTF
>TRBJ1-1|TRBV5-1|TRBD1|NA
TGCGCCAGCAGCTACGGACAGGGTAACACTGAAGCTTTCTTT
CASSYGQGNTEAFF
>TRBJ2-7|TRBV13|TRBD1|NA
TGTGCCAGCAGCCATCCGGGACAGGGGGCCCACGAGCAGTACTTC
CASSHPGQGAHEQYF
>TRBJ2-7|TRBV12-5|TRBD2|NA
TGTGCTAGTGGTTTGGTACTAGCGGTCTCCTACGAGCAGTACTTC
CASGLVLAVSYEQYF
>TRBJ2-2|TRBV5-8|NA|NA
TGTGCCAGCAGCCCCCAGCGAGCGAACACCGGGGAGCTGTTTTTT
CASSPQRANTGELFF
>TRBJ1-1|TRBV11-2|NA|NA
TGTGCCAGCAGCTTCCGGGACACTGAAGCTTTCTTT
CASSFRDTEAFF
>TRBJ2-2|TRBV19|TRBD2|NA
TGTGCCAGTAGTCCCCTAGCGGGAGGTAACACCGGGGAGCTGTTTTTT
CASSPLAGGNTGELFF
>TRBJ2-2|TRBV10-3|TRBD1|NA
TGTGCCATTGCCCAGGGGGCGAACACCGGGGAGCTGTTTTTT
CAIAQGANTGELFF
>TRBJ2-1|TRBV7-9|NA|NA
TGTGCCAGCAGCTTATGGGACTGGCAGTTCTTC
CASSLWDWQFF
>TRBJ2-1|TRBV3-1/TRBV3-2|TRBD2|NA
TGTGCCAGCAGCCCCACCGGGGAGGGGCAGTTCTTC
CASSPTGEGQFF
>TRBJ2-1|TRBV27|TRBD2|NA
TGTGCCACCGGGGGGGCATACTACAATGAGCAGTTCTTC
CATGGAYYNEQFF
>TRBJ1-1|TRBV5-4|TRBD1|NA
TGTGCCAGCAGCTCTTCCAAGACAGGGGGAAACACTGAAGCTTTCTTT
CASSSSKTGGNTEAFF
>TRBJ1-1|TRBV5-4|NA|once
TGTGCCAGCAGCTTGGACCAACAGGGAATCGGTACTGAAGCTTTCTTT
CASSLDQQGIGTEAFF
>TRBJ1-3|TRBV2|NA|NA
TGTGCCAGTTCCCCGTGGGGGCGGGGAAACACCATATATTTT
CASSPWGRGNTIYF
>TRBJ1-1|TRBV9|TRBD1|NA
TGTGCCAGCAGCGTAGGACAGGGGAGGGTGAACACTGAAGCTTTCTTT
CASSVGQGRVNTEAFF
>TRBJ2-1|TRBV4-2|TRBD2|NA
TGTGCCAGCAGCCACCCCCAGGGAGCAGCGGGAGGCCTAGCCAATGAGCAGTTCTTC
CASSHPQGAAGGLANEQFF
>TRBJ2-6|TRBV4-1|NA|NA
TGCGCCAGCAGCCAAGGGGCGGCCAACGTCCTGACTTTC
CASSQGAANVLTF
>TRBJ2-1|TRBV7-9|TRBD2|NA
TGTGCCAGCAATCAGCGGGGGAGCTCCTACAATGAGCAGTTCTTC
CASNQRGSSYNEQFF
>TRBJ2-1|TRBV5-4|TRBD2|NA
TGTGCCAGCAGCTGGGGGGGGATAGCGGGAGAATGGAATGAGCAGTTCTTC
CASSWGGIAGEWNEQFF
>TRBJ2-7|TRBV18|NA|once
TGTGCCAGCTCACAAGACAGGACCTCCTACGAGCAGTACTTC
CASSQDRTSYEQYF
>TRBJ1-6|TRBV3-1/TRBV3-2|TRBD1|NA
TGTGCCAGCAGCGGTCGGGGACAGCCGAACCTCCACTTT
CASSGRGQPNLHF
>TRBJ2-1|TRBV5-6|TRBD2|NA
TGTGCCAGCAGCTTGGTTAGCGGGGTGATTACCAATGAGCAGTTCTTC
CASSLVSGVITNEQFF
>TRBJ2-7|TRBV19|TRBD2|NA
TGTGCCAGTAGTCCGACAGCGGGATACTACGAGCAGTACTTC
CASSPTAGYYEQYF
>TRBJ2-7|TRBV6-5|TRBD2|NA
TGTGCCAGCGAAACTAGCGGGAGCTACGAGCAGTACTTC
CASETSGSYEQYF
>TRBJ1-6|TRBV30|NA|NA
TGTGCCTGCAGGGCGAGCTCCTATAATTCACCCCTCCACTTT
CACRASSYNSPLHF
>TRBJ2-1|TRBV4-1|NA|NA
TGCGCCAGCAGCGAAGTGCAGGGAGGAAACAATGAGCAGTTCTTC
CASSEVQGGNNEQFF
>TRBJ1-1|TRBV19|TRBD1|NA
TGTGCCAGTAGTACATTGACAGGGACCTCTTTCTTT
CASSTLTGTSFF
>TRBJ2-5|TRBV5-4|TRBD2|NA
TGTGCCAGCAGCAAAAGACTAGCGGGGTTGGAGACCCAGTACTTC
CASSKRLAGLETQYF
>TRBJ2-2|TRBV7-3|TRBD2|NA
TGTGCCAGCAGCTATGAGGGGGGACTAGCCGGGGAGGAGCTGTTTTTT
CASSYEGGLAGEELFF
>TRBJ1-6|TRBV4-1|NA|many
TGCGCCAGCAGCCAAGAGGGCAGTCGGAATTCACCCCTCCACTTT
CASSQEGSRNSPLHF
>TRBJ1-1|TRBV7-2|NA|NA
TGTGCCAGCAGCGATTCCAGGAATTGGGCCCAGATGAACACTGAAGCTTTCTTT
CASSDSRNWAQMNTEAFF
>TRBJ1-1|TRBV5-1|TRBD1|NA
TGCGCCAGCAGCACCGGACAGGGGATAGGGGCGGCTGAAGCTTTCTTT
CASSTGQGIGAAEAFF
>TRBJ2-1|TRBV5-1|TRBD2|NA
TGCGCCAGCAGCTTGGACCCTAGCGGGAGAGGAAATGAGCAGTTCTTC
CASSLDPSGRGNEQFF
>TRBJ1-2|TRBV4-2|NA|NA
TGTGCCAGCAGCCAAGATATTTTCTTATTGAACTATGGCTACACCTTC
CASSQDIFLLNYGYTF
>TRBJ2-7|TRBV6-1|NA|NA
TGTGCCAGCAGTGAAAGGTACAGCTCGAGCTACGAGCAGTACTTC
CASSERYSSSYEQYF
>TRBJ2-3|TRBV24-1|NA|NA
TGTGCCACCAGTGATCGTCCACAGGGAAATACGCAGTATTTT
CATSDRPQGNTQYF
>TRBJ2-5|TRBV3-1/TRBV3-2|TRBD2|once
TGTGCCAGCAGCCAAGAGTCCCGGACTAGCGGCGACGACATAGAGACCCAGTACTTC
CASSQESRTSGDDIETQYF
>TRBJ1-2|TRBV12-3/TRBV12-4|TRBD1|NA
TGTGCCAGCAGTCTGGGGACAGGGGTGGTGGAGACCTTC
CASSLGTGVVETF
>TRBJ2-7|TRBV9|TRBD1|NA
TGTGCCAGCAGCGTAGAAGGGACAGGGGGAGGCGAGCAGTACTTC
CASSVEGTGGGEQYF
>TRBJ1-1|TRBV12-3/TRBV12-4|NA|once
TGTGCCAGCAGTTTAATGGGCGACACTGAAGCTTTCTTT
CASSLMGDTEAFF